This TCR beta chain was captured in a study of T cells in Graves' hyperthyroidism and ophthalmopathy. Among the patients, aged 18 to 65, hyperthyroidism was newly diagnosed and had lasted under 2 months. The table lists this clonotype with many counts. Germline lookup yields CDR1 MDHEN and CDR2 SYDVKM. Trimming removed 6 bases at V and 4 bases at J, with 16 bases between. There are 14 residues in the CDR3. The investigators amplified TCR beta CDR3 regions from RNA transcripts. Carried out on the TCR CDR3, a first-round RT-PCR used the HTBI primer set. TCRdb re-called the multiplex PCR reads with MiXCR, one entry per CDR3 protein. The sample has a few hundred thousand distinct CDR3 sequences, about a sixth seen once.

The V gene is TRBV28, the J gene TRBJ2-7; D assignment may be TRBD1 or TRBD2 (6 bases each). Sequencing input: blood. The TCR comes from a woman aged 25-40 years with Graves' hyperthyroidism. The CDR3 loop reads CASSGDRGVYEQYF. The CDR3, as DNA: TGTGCCAGCAGCGGCGATAGGGGGGTATACGAGCAGTACTTC.